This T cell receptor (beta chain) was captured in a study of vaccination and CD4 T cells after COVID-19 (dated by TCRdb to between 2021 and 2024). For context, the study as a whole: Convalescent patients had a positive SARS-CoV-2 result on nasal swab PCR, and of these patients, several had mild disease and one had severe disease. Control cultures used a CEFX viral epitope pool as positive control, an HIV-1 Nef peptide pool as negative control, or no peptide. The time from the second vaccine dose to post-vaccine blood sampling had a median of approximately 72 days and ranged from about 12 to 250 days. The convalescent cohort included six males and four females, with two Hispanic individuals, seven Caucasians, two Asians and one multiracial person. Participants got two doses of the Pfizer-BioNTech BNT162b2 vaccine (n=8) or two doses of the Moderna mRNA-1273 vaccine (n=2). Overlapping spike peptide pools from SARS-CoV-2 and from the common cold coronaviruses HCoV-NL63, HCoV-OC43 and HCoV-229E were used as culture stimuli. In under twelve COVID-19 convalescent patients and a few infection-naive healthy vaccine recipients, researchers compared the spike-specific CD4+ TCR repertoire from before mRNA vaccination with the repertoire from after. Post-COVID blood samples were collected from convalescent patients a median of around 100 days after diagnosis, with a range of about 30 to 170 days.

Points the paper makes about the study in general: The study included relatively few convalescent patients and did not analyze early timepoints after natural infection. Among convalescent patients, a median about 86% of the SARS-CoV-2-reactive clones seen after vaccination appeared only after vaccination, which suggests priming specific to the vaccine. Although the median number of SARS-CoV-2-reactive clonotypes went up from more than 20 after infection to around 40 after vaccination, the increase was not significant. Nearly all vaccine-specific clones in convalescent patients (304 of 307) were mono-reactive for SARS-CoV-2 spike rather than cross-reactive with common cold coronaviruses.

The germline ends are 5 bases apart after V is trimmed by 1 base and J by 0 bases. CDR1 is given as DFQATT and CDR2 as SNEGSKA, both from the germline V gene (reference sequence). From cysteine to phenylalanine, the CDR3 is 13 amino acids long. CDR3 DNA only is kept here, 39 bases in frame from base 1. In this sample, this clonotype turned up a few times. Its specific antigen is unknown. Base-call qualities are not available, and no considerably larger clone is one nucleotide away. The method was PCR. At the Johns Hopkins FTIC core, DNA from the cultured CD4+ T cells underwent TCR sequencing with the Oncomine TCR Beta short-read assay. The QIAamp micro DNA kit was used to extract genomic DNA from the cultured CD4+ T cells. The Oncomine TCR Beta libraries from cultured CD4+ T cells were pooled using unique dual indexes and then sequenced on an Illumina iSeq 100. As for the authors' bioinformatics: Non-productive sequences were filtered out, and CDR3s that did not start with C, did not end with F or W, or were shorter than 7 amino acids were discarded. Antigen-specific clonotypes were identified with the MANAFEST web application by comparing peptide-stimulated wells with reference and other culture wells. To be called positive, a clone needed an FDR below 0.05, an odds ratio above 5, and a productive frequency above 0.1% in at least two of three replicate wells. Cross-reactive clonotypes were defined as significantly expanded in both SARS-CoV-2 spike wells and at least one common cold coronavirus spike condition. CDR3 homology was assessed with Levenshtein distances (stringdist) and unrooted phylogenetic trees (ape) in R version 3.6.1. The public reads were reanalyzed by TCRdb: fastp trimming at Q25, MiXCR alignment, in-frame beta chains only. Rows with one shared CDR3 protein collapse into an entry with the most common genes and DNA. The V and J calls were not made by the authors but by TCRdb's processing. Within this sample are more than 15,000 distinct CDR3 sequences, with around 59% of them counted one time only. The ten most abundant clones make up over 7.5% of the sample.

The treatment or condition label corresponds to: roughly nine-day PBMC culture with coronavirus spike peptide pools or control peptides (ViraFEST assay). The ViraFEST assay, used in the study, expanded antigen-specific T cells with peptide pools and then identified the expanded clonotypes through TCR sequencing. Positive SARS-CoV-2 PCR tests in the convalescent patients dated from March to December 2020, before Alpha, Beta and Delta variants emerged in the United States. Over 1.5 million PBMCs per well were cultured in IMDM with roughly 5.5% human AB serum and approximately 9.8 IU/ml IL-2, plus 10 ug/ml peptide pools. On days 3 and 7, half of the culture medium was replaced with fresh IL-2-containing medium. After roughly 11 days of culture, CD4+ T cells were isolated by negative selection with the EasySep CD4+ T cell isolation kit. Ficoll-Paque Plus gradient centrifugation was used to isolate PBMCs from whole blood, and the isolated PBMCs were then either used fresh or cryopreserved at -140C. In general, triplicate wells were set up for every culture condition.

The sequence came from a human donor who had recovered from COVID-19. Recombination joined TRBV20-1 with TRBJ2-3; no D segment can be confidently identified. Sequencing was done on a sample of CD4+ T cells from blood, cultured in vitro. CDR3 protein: CSARVASTDTQYF. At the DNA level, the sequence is TGCAGTGCTAGAGTGGCTAGCACAGATACGCAGTATTTT.